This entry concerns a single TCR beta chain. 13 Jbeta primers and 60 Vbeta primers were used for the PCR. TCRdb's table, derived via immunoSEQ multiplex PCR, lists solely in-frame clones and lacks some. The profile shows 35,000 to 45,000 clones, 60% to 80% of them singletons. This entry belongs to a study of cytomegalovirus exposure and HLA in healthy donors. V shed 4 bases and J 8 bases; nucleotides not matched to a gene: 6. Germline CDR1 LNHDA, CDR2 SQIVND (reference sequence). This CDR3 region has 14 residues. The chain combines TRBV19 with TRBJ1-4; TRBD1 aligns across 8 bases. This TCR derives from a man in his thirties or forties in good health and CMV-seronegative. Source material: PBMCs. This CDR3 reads CASSRRQGREKLFF. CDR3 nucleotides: TGTGCCAGTAGTAGAAGACAGGGGCGGGAAAAACTGTTTTTT.